This entry lists 24 T cell receptor beta chains sequenced from one sample in a study of blood T cell repertoires in COVID-19. Some clones are missing from TCRdb's copy, which holds only in-frame ones; the method was immunoSEQ multiplex PCR. Here the sample spans some 190,000 clones, approximately 91% being singletons. Material for sequencing was peripheral blood. These receptors came from a man aged 30 to 39 with acute or convalescent COVID-19.

The chain links TRBV5-1 to TRBJ2-5; 8 bases are shared with TRBD1. CDR1 is SGHRS, CDR2 YFSETQ, per germline. Trimming took 4 bases from V and 2 from J; bases not matched to a gene: 4. The CDR3 has 14 residues. CDR3 nucleotides: TGCGCCAGCAGCGAGGGACAGGTACAAGAGACCCAGTACTTC. The encoded protein is CASSEGQVQETQYF.

The rearrangement uses TRBV29-1 and TRBJ2-7; perhaps TRBD1 as D (5 bases). Per the germline V gene, CDR1 is SQVTM and CDR2 is ANQGSEA. This CDR3 has 11 amino acids. The V end was cut by 5 bases, the J end by 9 bases, with 14 bases between. CDR3 residues: CSVWSRAMQYF. For the CDR3, the DNA is TGCAGCGTTTGGTCCAGGGCAATGCAGTACTTC.

The chain combines TRBV4-1 with TRBJ2-5, with 14 bases matching TRBD2. The V gene's germline CDR1 is MGHRA and CDR2 YSYEKL. The CDR3 length is 18 residues. J was trimmed by 4 bases and V by 4 bases; bases with no gene match: 11. The CDR3 DNA follows: TGCGCCAGCAGCCGTATCCTGACTAGCGGGGGGGTGAGAGAGACCCAGTACTTC. It yields the protein CASSRILTSGGVRETQYF.

Comment on this clone: One junction end disagrees with the germline gene, perhaps due to a read error. This rearrangement joins TRBV11-2 to TRBJ2-2, with TRBD2 identical over 11 bases. The CDR3 length is 16 residues. Per germline, CDR1 SGHAT and CDR2 FQNNGV. The CDR3 here is CASSFSGGAGTGELFF. CDR3 in DNA: TGTGCCAGCAGCTTTAGCGGGGGGGCCGGGACCGGGGAGCTGTTTTTC.

There are a few counts of this clone. The rearrangement uses TRBV6-5 and TRBJ1-2; 11 nucleotides match TRBD1. The CDR3 sequence is 14 residues long. From germline, CDR1 is MNHEY and CDR2 SVGAGI. Germline trimming cut 5 bases from V and 6 bases from J; bases unmatched to any gene: 5. CDR3 in amino acids: CASSTGQGAHGYTF. CDR3 coding DNA: TGTGCCAGCAGTACCGGACAGGGGGCTCATGGCTACACCTTC.

V usage is TRBV7-9 and J usage is TRBJ1-2; 7 nucleotides line up with TRBD1. V shed 6 bases and J 6 bases; nucleotides not matched to a gene: 4. The CDR3 extends over 12 amino acids. Germline CDR1 SEHNR, CDR2 FQNEAQ (reference sequence). The CDR3 coding sequence is TGTGCCAGCAGTTTCGACAGGGATGGCTACACCTTC. This encodes CASSFDRDGYTF.

This sequence joins TRBV19 and TRBJ1-6, with D unresolved. The CDR3 consists of 14 residues. The V gene's germline CDR1 is LNHDA and CDR2 SQIVND (reference sequence). The V end lost 5 bases, the J end lost 4 bases, and 9 bases lay between the germline ends. The CDR3, as DNA: TGTGCCAGTAGTTCCCAACTTTATAATTCACCCCTCCACTTT. Protein sequence: CASSSQLYNSPLHF.

This chain connects TRBV5-6 to TRBJ2-1, with 7 bases fitting TRBD1. The trim removed 3 bases at V and 3 bases at J, leaving 3 bases unmatched. From germline, CDR1 is SGHDT and CDR2 YYEEEE. CDR3 length equals 14 residues. CDR3 region: CASSSRDSYNEQFF. Written as DNA, the CDR3 is TGTGCCAGCAGCTCTCGGGACAGCTACAATGAGCAGTTCTTC.

This chain joins TRBV5-1 and TRBJ2-7, with 8 positions matching TRBD1. CDR3 length: 18 residues. Germline lookup yields CDR1 SGHRS and CDR2 YFSETQ. V shed 4 bases, J shed 1 base, and the junction held 16 bases outside the gene matches. The DNA of the CDR3 is TGCGCCAGCAGCCGCACCCCCGGACAGGGCCCTTTTTCCTACGAGCAGTACTTC. As protein: CASSRTPGQGPFSYEQYF.

This rearrangement joins TRBV3-1 (or the pseudogene TRBV3-2) to TRBJ2-3; TRBD1 matches at 10 bases. The length of the CDR3 is 16 residues. In germline, CDR1 is LGHDT, CDR2 YNNKEL (reference sequence). J gave up 1 base and V 5 bases, and 6 bases lay outside the gene matches. The DNA of the CDR3 is TGTGCCAGCAGCAACGACAGGGGGCGAGGCACAGATACGCAGTATTTT. Its translation is CASSNDRGRGTDTQYF.

V is TRBV27 and J is TRBJ1-1, with a weak D call TRBD1 (5 bases). V gave up 4 bases and J gave up 4 bases, with 10 bases separating them. The CDR3 runs 13 residues. From germline, CDR1 is MNHEY and CDR2 SMNVEV (reference sequence). For the CDR3, the DNA is TGTGCCAGCAGTTCCAGGGTTAGCACTGAAGCTTTCTTT. As protein: CASSSRVSTEAFF.

The chain links TRBV5-5 to TRBJ2-2; D perhaps matches TRBD2 (5 bases). V lost 0 bases to trimming and J lost 4 bases, with 16 bases between them. This CDR3 comprises 17 residues. Germline V gives CDR1 SGHKS, CDR2 YYEKEE (reference sequence). The CDR3 spells CASSLGAAGTLTGELFF. The CDR3 DNA reads as TGTGCCAGCAGCTTGGGGGCCGCGGGTACGCTCACCGGGGAGCTGTTTTTT.

V usage is TRBV28 and J usage is TRBJ1-1; possible D gene TRBD1, 6 bases. Germline V lookup: CDR1 MDHEN, CDR2 SYDVKM. The CDR3 consists of 15 residues. Trimming stripped 5 bases from V and 6 bases from J, with 19 bases between. The CDR3 reads CASSTRQALSAEAFF. The CDR3 bases are TGTGCCAGCAGTACGCGACAGGCCCTATCTGCTGAAGCTTTCTTT.

This clone is a singleton in its sample. The gene calls are TRBV29-1 and TRBJ1-4; no firm D call. Trimming pared 1 base from V and 1 base from J, leaving 7 bases between. From germline, CDR1 is SQVTM and CDR2 ANQGSEA. The length of the CDR3 is 14 residues. The CDR3 region is CSVEGTGTNEKLFF. CDR3 coding DNA: TGCAGCGTTGAAGGTACCGGAACTAATGAAAAACTGTTTTTT.

Only one count was recorded for this clone. Here the CDR3 reads CASSHAGPGNTIYF. CDR3 sequence (DNA): TGTGCCAGTAGCCACGCGGGGCCTGGAAACACCATATATTTT. V is TRBV19 and J is TRBJ1-3; a possible D gene is TRBD1 (5 bases). The CDR3 runs to 14 residues. Germline lookup yields CDR1 LNHDA and CDR2 SQIVND (reference sequence). Trimming removed 6 bases at V and 2 bases at J, with 11 bases between.

Here the CDR3 reads CASSPVDRGRGELFF. As DNA, the CDR3 is TGTGCCAGTAGTCCCGTTGACAGGGGCCGCGGGGAGCTGTTTTTT. V usage is TRBV19 and J usage is TRBJ2-2; 8 positions match TRBD1. The CDR3 is 15 residues long. CDR1 is LNHDA, CDR2 SQIVND, per germline (reference sequence). J lost 7 bases, V lost 5 bases, and 9 bases had no gene match.

This clone was observed once. CDR3 in DNA: TGTGCCAGCAGTTTCTCCACTAGCGGAAGAAGCTCCTACGAGCAGTACTTC. Translation: CASSFSTSGRSSYEQYF. The rearrangement links TRBV28 to TRBJ2-7; the match to TRBD2 covers 8 bases. Trimming removed 3 bases from V and 0 bases from J; junction bases left unmatched: 10. CDR3 length: 17 residues. Germline lookup yields CDR1 MDHEN and CDR2 SYDVKM.

V usage is TRBV19 and J usage is TRBJ2-5; D is possibly TRBD1 (5 bases). Germline V gene data show CDR1 as LNHDA and CDR2 as SQIVND (reference sequence). This CDR3 region has 11 residues. The V and J ends lost 3 bases and 6 bases respectively, with 5 bases between them. The CDR3 bases are TGTGCCAGTAGTATGGGGCAGACCCAGTACTTC. It is translated as CASSMGQTQYF.

This rearrangement joins TRBV6-6 to TRBJ1-6; unclear D gene. The V end lost 6 bases, the J end lost 7 bases, and 16 bases lay between the germline ends. This CDR3 is 15 amino acids long. CDR1 is MNHNY and CDR2 is SVGAGI in the germline V gene (reference sequence). Here the CDR3 DNA reads TGTGCCAGCAGACCCGCGAGGAGAGAGAATTCACCCCTCCACTTT. Translation: CASRPARRENSPLHF.

This chain connects TRBV9 to TRBJ1-6, with 9 nucleotides matching TRBD1. Germline V gene data show CDR1 as SGDLS and CDR2 as YYNGEE. J gave up 10 bases and V 2 bases, and 16 bases lay outside the gene matches. The length of the CDR3 is 18 residues. In DNA form, the CDR3 reads TGTGCCAGCAGCGTTGTCCTGATCCGGGACAGGGTTGACTCACCCCTCCACTTT. Translated: CASSVVLIRDRVDSPLHF.

The chain links TRBV5-4 to TRBJ1-1; no definite D call. The CDR3 is 13 residues long. Trimming took off 1 base at V and 2 bases at J, with 6 bases between the two ends. Germline CDR1 is SGHNT and CDR2 is YYREEE (reference sequence). CDR3 amino acids: CASSLNSNTEAFF. The CDR3 DNA is TGTGCCAGCAGCTTGAACAGTAACACTGAAGCTTTCTTT.

This clone was found a few times. The chain uses TRBV27 and TRBJ1-3; 8 nucleotides agree with TRBD1. The trim removed 8 bases at V and 4 bases at J, leaving 10 bases unmatched. CDR3 length: 15 amino acids. From germline, CDR1 is MNHEY and CDR2 SMNVEV (reference sequence). CDR3 protein: CASRRTGTAGNTIYF. The CDR3 region has the DNA TGTGCCAGCCGCCGGACAGGGACGGCCGGAAACACCATATATTTT.

In this sample, this clone turned up a few times. This sequence joins TRBV12-3 or TRBV12-4 and TRBJ1-5; D remains unclear. The CDR3 runs 11 residues. V was pared by 5 bases and J by 7 bases, with 6 bases between. The DNA of the CDR3 is TGTGCCAGCAGTATCCAGCAGCCCCAGCATTTT. Translating gives CASSIQQPQHF.

The V gene is TRBV6-5, the J gene TRBJ1-2, with D uncertain. V was clipped by 0 bases and J by 4 bases, with 9 bases between them. The germline gives CDR1 MNHEY, CDR2 SVGAGI. The CDR3 spans 14 residues. The CDR3 DNA reads TGTGCCAGCAGTTACTCGAGGCAGTCCTATGGCTACACCTTC. It specifies CASSYSRQSYGYTF.